The 23 T cell receptor beta chains in this list originate from one sample, sequenced in a study of blood T cells in healthy people across ages. A sample-barcoded 5' primer and a J-beta primer mix were used in a second PCR of about 7 to 11 cycles. One entry per CDR3 protein results from TCRdb running MiXCR on the 5' RACE reads. The sample contains hundreds of thousands of distinct CDR3 sequences, 45% to 70% of which appear only once. The specimen sequenced was blood. The receptors were gathered from a man aged 35-49 years in good health.

This clonotype was seen only once. The chain recombines TRBV7-2 with TRBJ2-1, with 10 bases matching TRBD2. The length of the CDR3 is 17 residues. Germline assignment: CDR1 SGHTA and CDR2 FQGNSA. The trim removed 2 bases at V and 5 bases at J, leaving 9 bases unmatched. CDR3 bases: TGTGCCAGCAGCTTAACGGGATCTAGCGGGGGTAACAATGAGCAGTTCTTC. Translating it yields CASSLTGSSGGNNEQFF.

The chain couples TRBV4-1 to TRBJ2-3; TRBD1 matches at 9 bases. Germline V CDR1 and CDR2: MGHRA, YSYEKL. The CDR3 consists of 18 residues. J lost 1 base, V lost 6 bases, and 14 bases had no gene match. The CDR3 is CASRQQTGGSSGTDTQYF. The CDR3, as DNA: TGCGCCAGCAGACAACAGACAGGGGGATCATCTGGCACAGATACGCAGTATTTT.

V and J are TRBV7-2 and TRBJ2-5; 8 nucleotides match TRBD1. The germline V gene encodes CDR1 SGHTA and CDR2 FQGNSA. This CDR3 is 15 amino acids long. V dropped 5 bases and J dropped 5; count of bases not matched to a gene: 10. CDR3 DNA sequence: TGTGCCAGCAGCCGATTAGGACAGGGTACGGAGACCCAGTACTTC. Translating gives CASSRLGQGTETQYF.

This chain joins TRBV15 and TRBJ1-3, with a weak D call TRBD1 (6 bases). The CDR3 loop spans 19 amino acids. V was trimmed by 1 base and J by 5 bases, leaving 24 bases between them. Germline V gene lookup returns CDR1 LNHNV and CDR2 YYDKDF (reference sequence). The CDR3 DNA reads as TGTGCCACCAGCAGAGGAACCGTTATTGGGGGCTCCACAAGAAACACCATATATTTT. This encodes CATSRGTVIGGSTRNTIYF.

The chain employs TRBV21-1 and TRBJ2-5; the table names TRBD1, a call not compared with the DNA. TRBV21-1 represents a pseudogene. This CDR3 is 15 amino acids long. CDR3 bases: TGTGCCAGCAGCAACACTCGAGGGGGGCAAGAGACCCAGTACTTC. This translates into CASSNTRGGQETQYF.

This rearrangement joins TRBV11-3 to TRBJ2-1; D not resolved. Germline lookup yields CDR1 SGHNT and CDR2 YENEEA. The CDR3 sequence is 12 residues long. Deletions cut 3 bases from V and 5 bases from J, with 5 bases between. CDR3 sequence: CASSFNHNEQFF. CDR3 DNA: TGTGCCAGCAGCTTTAATCACAATGAGCAGTTCTTC.

V gene TRBV29-1 combines with J gene TRBJ2-7; D call uncertain. This CDR3 has 12 amino acids. The germline CDR1 and CDR2 sequences are SQVTM and ANQGSEA. V was pared by 1 base and J by 3 bases, with 7 bases between. CDR3 protein: CSVEGRFYEQYF. CDR3 nucleotide sequence: TGCAGCGTTGAAGGCCGCTTCTACGAGCAGTACTTC.

The chain combines TRBV7-6 with TRBJ1-4; D is unresolved. Trimming took off 5 bases at V and 0 bases at J, with 7 bases between the two ends. The CDR3 has 14 residues. Germline CDR1 SGHVS, CDR2 FNYEAQ. CDR3 coding DNA: TGTGCCAGCAGCATCGGTGCAACTAATGAAAAACTGTTTTTT. Amino acid sequence: CASSIGATNEKLFF.

The gene calls are TRBV7-3 and TRBJ2-1, with 7 bases that match TRBD2. CDR3 length: 17 residues. After removal of 1 base from V and 0 bases from J, the junction contained 6 bases not matched to a gene. Germline assignment: CDR1 SGHTA and CDR2 FQGTGA. The CDR3 region is CASSLSSGLGSYNEQFF. CDR3 DNA: TGTGCCAGCAGCTTAAGTAGCGGGTTGGGCTCCTACAATGAGCAGTTCTTC.

This clonotype was observed a few times. The gene calls are TRBV4-3 and TRBJ2-1, with D possibly matching TRBD2 (5 bases). The CDR3 extends over 15 amino acids. Trimming left V 1 base short and J 3 bases short, with 10 bases between. Looked up from germline, CDR1 is LGHNA and CDR2 is YSLEER. DNA of the CDR3: TGCGCCAGCAGCCAAGCTGCGCGGGTCTACAATGAGCAGTTCTTC. This encodes CASSQAARVYNEQFF.

The chain carries TRBV7-2 and TRBJ1-1, with D possibly being TRBD1 (5 bases). V shed 1 base and J shed 7 bases, with 10 bases lying between them. Germline assignment: CDR1 SGHTA and CDR2 FQGNSA. The CDR3 is 13 residues long. CDR3 loop: CASSLGPQGEAFF. The CDR3 nucleotides read TGTGCCAGCAGCTTAGGGCCGCAGGGTGAAGCTTTCTTT.

This rearrangement joins TRBV5-1 to TRBJ2-3; perhaps TRBD1 as D (6 bases). This CDR3 is 14 amino acids long. The germline V gene encodes CDR1 SGHRS and CDR2 YFSETQ. Trimming removed 3 bases at V and 6 bases at J, with 14 bases between. CDR3 sequence (DNA): TGCGCCAGCAGCTCACAGGGTTTCGCGGATACGCAGTATTTT. Residues: CASSSQGFADTQYF. Variable domain in full (rest from reference TRBV5-1 and TRBJ2-3): KAGVTQTPRYLIKTRGQQVTLSCSPISGHRSVSWYQQTPGQGLQFLFEYFSETQRNKGNFPGRFSGRQFSNSRSEMNVSTLELGDSALYLCASSSQGFADTQYFGPGTRLTVL.

V is TRBV27 and J is TRBJ2-1; 7 nucleotides agree with TRBD2. V was pared by 8 bases and J by 5 bases, with 9 bases of the junction left unmatched. CDR1 MNHEY and CDR2 SMNVEV come from the germline V gene (reference sequence). This CDR3 has 14 residues. The CDR3 nucleotides are TGTGCCAGCGGCGTCGGGAGGCGGAACAATGAGCAGTTCTTC. It codes for CASGVGRRNNEQFF.

This rearrangement joins TRBV7-9 to TRBJ1-2, with 7 nucleotides matching TRBD1. Trimming removed 1 base from V and 6 bases from J; junction bases left unmatched: 5. This CDR3 has 14 residues. CDR1 is SEHNR and CDR2 is FQNEAQ in the germline V gene (reference sequence). Here the CDR3 reads CASSLVQGKDGYTF. CDR3 in DNA: TGTGCCAGCAGCTTAGTACAGGGGAAAGATGGCTACACCTTC.

The chain has TRBV3-1 and TRBJ2-2, with 9 bases identical to TRBD1. The CDR3 spans 17 residues. Germline V gives CDR1 LGHDT, CDR2 YNNKEL (reference sequence). The V gene end was trimmed by 4 bases and the J gene end by 0 bases; junction bases not matched to a gene: 6. The CDR3 is CASSPRDRVTNTGELFF. CDR3 DNA: TGTGCCAGCAGCCCGAGGGACAGGGTAACGAACACCGGGGAGCTGTTTTTT.

This chain connects TRBV29-1 to TRBJ2-5, with D tentatively TRBD2 (5 bases). V shed 2 bases and J shed 7 bases, with 20 bases lying between them. The CDR3 covers 15 residues. CDR1 is SQVTM, CDR2 ANQGSEA, per germline. DNA for the CDR3: TGCAGCGTTGAAAAAGTGGGCAGCGCCCGGGGGACCCAGTACTTC. Translating it yields CSVEKVGSARGTQYF.

The CDR3 loop is CASSQGWGTGIIYEQYF. The CDR3, as DNA: TGCGCCAGCAGCCAAGGGTGGGGTACAGGGATTATCTACGAGCAGTACTTC. The chain combines TRBV4-1 with TRBJ2-7; weak D call: TRBD1 (6 bases). The ends were cut back, 1 base at V and 3 bases at J, with 19 bases in the middle. The CDR3 contains 17 residues. Germline V CDR1 and CDR2: MGHRA, YSYEKL.

The sample holds a few counts of this clonotype. Since a much larger clone is just one base distant, this may be a read error. This chain joins TRBV5-6 and TRBJ2-7, with 8 bases identical to TRBD2. The germline gives CDR1 SGHDT, CDR2 YYEEEE. V lost 6 bases, J lost 7 bases, and 12 bases stayed unmatched. The CDR3 length is 14 residues. The CDR3 nucleotides are TGTGCCAGCATAACGGGACTAGGGAACAATGAGCAGTACTTC. Translating gives CASITGLGNNEQYF.

This clonotype is a singleton in its sample. CDR3 protein: CASAPRFTDETDTQYF. As DNA, the CDR3 is TGTGCTAGTGCACCTCGATTTACCGACGAGACAGATACGCAGTATTTT. The J gene is TRBJ2-3, the V gene TRBV12-5, with D uncertain. Germline CDR1 is LGHNT and CDR2 is FRNRAP. Trimming stripped 7 bases from V and 3 bases from J, with 20 bases between. CDR3 length equals 16 residues. The variable domain in full, completed from reference TRBV12-5 and TRBJ2-3, reads DARVTQTPRHKVTEMGQEVTMRCQPILGHNTVFWYRQTMMQGLELLAYFRNRAPLDDSGMPKDRFSAEMPDATLATLKIQPSEPRDSAVYFCASAPRFTDETDTQYFGPGTRLTVL.

The V gene is TRBV12-3 or TRBV12-4, the J gene TRBJ2-3, with D unresolved. The CDR3 spans 13 residues. Trimming pared 3 bases from V and 4 bases from J, leaving 8 bases between. The CDR3 nucleotides are TGTGCCAGCAGTTTGGTCAGGCCAGATACGCAGTATTTT. Encoded protein: CASSLVRPDTQYF.

The chain combines TRBV20-1 with TRBJ2-4; the D gene could be TRBD1 or TRBD2 (5 bases each). TRBJ2-7 matches the DNA end more closely, so the J call is doubtful. CDR1 is DFQATT, CDR2 SNEGSKA, per germline (reference sequence). CDR3 length: 14 amino acids. The CDR3, as DNA: TGCAGTGCGGCCCCTGGGGACGGGGACTACGAGCAGTACTTC. Encoded protein: CSAAPGDGDYEQYF.

The chain uses TRBV4-2 and TRBJ1-2; TRBD1 is a possible D gene (5 bases). CDR3 size: 18 residues. Germline-derived CDR1 and CDR2 are LGHNA and YNFKEQ. V dropped 1 base and J dropped 8 bases, with 26 bases sitting between them. The CDR3 loop is CASSQGNRLQGRDRGYTF. The CDR3 DNA is TGTGCCAGCAGCCAAGGGAACAGGCTTCAGGGCCGCGATAGGGGCTACACCTTC.

This chain links TRBV7-3 with TRBJ1-6; D is unclear. CDR3 size: 15 residues. Per the germline V gene, CDR1 is SGHTA and CDR2 is FQGTGA. V lost 1 base to trimming and J lost 5 bases, with 9 bases between them. This CDR3 is CASSLIGKNNSPLHF. The CDR3, as DNA: TGTGCCAGCAGCTTAATTGGGAAAAATAATTCACCCCTCCACTTT.